The T cell receptor beta chain described here comes from a study of shared clonotypes between healthy human individuals. Worth noting for this clone: Its target is not known.

The naive CD8 fraction comprised CD45RO-negative cells positively selected for CCR7 and excluded terminally differentiated effector memory CD45RA+ cells. The CDR3 is 15 amino acids. In germline, CDR1 is SEHNR, CDR2 FQNEAQ (reference sequence). V shed 5 bases and J 4 bases; nucleotides not matched to a gene: 8. General study findings and limits: When naive CD4 clonotypes were compared across a handful of donors, about 4.8% were shared.

Original data processing: Junction-only immunoSEQ sequences carried no quality scores, so filtering differed. Using immunoSEQ multiplex PCR, the repertoire was profiled, and TCRdb retains in-frame clones only, with some absent. The DNA was the basis for D and trimming; V, J and clone size are from that table. The sample yields 560,000 or so clones, 90% to 97% seen once. The receptor was isolated from a woman aged 25 to 39 in good health. The chain carries TRBV7-9 and TRBJ2-5, with 9 bases aligning to TRBD1. Sequencing input: naive CD8+ T cells sorted from blood. CDR3 region: CASSPRDRAGETQYF. The CDR3 coding sequence is TGTGCCAGCAGCCCCCGGGACAGGGCTGGAGAGACCCAGTACTTC.